The 21 T cell receptor beta chains listed next were all sequenced from one sample in a study of blood T cell repertoires in COVID-19. Data came from immunoSEQ multiplex PCR; TCRdb stores just in-frame clones and leaves some out. Among approximately 260,000 clones listed, about 80% were seen once. The sample was peripheral blood. Receptors were obtained from a human donor in a cohort sampled during active COVID-19.

The count of this clone is one. The rearrangement joins TRBV6-2 or TRBV6-3 to TRBJ2-7; D may be TRBD1 (7 bases). V lost 2 bases, J lost 2 bases, and 16 bases lay in between. CDR1 and CDR2 from the germline V gene are MNHEY and SVGEGT. The CDR3 extends over 16 amino acids. The CDR3 DNA reads TGTGCCAGCAGTTACCCCGCGGGACAGCACGCCTACGAGCAGTACTTC. This codes for CASSYPAGQHAYEQYF.

This chain joins TRBV3-1 (or the pseudogene TRBV3-2) and TRBJ2-3; TRBD2 agrees at 7 bases. V shed 1 base and J 4 bases; nucleotides not matched to a gene: 5. The CDR3 is 15 amino acids. Germline CDR1 and CDR2: LGHDT and YNNKEL (reference sequence). CDR3 residues: CASSQGGRGADTQYF. The CDR3 nucleotides are TGTGCCAGCAGCCAAGGGGGCCGGGGGGCAGATACGCAGTATTTT.

This clone was found once. The rearrangement links TRBV6-2 or TRBV6-3 to TRBJ2-5; TRBD2 matches 9 bases. The CDR3 loop spans 15 amino acids. Trimming at V came to 2 bases and at J to 4 bases, leaving 5 bases not matched to a gene. From germline, CDR1 is MNHEY and CDR2 SVGEGT. The CDR3 is CASSYPTSGRETQYF. CDR3 in DNA: TGTGCCAGCAGTTACCCTACTAGCGGGCGAGAGACCCAGTACTTC.

The chain carries TRBV18 and TRBJ1-4; tentatively, D is TRBD1 (5 bases). The germline CDR1 and CDR2 sequences are KGHSH and LQKENI. Trimming pared 6 bases from V and 1 base from J, leaving 12 bases between. CDR3 size: 15 residues. The CDR3 DNA reads as TGTGCCAGCTCCCCCGAAGGGGTAACTAATGAAAAACTGTTTTTT. Translation: CASSPEGVTNEKLFF.

This clone showed up just once. The chain recombines TRBV19 with TRBJ2-6; 7 bases are a match to TRBD1. Germline V CDR1 and CDR2: LNHDA, SQIVND (reference sequence). V was clipped by 3 bases and J by 1 base; unmatched bases: 6. The CDR3 covers 17 residues. The CDR3 sequence is CASSMRGLNSGANVLTF. The CDR3 nucleotides read TGTGCCAGTAGTATGAGGGGGCTAAATTCTGGGGCCAACGTCCTGACTTTC.

The V call is TRBV27, the J call TRBJ2-7, with a possible D match to TRBD2 (5 bases). V gave up 6 bases and J gave up 4 bases, with 13 bases separating them. The CDR3 is 13 residues long. From germline, CDR1 is MNHEY and CDR2 SMNVEV (reference sequence). As DNA, the CDR3 is TGTGCCAGCAGCCCCCGGCCGGGGTACGAGCAGTACTTC. Amino acids: CASSPRPGYEQYF.

The V and J genes are TRBV4-1 and TRBJ2-7, with 7 bases identical to TRBD2. V lost 6 bases to trimming and J lost 4 bases; unmatched junction nucleotides: 6. The CDR3 has 13 residues. Germline assignment: CDR1 MGHRA and CDR2 YSYEKL. The CDR3 here is CASRESGEYEQYF. The CDR3 DNA is TGCGCCAGCAGGGAGAGCGGGGAATACGAGCAGTACTTC.

This rearrangement joins TRBV3-1 (or the pseudogene TRBV3-2) to TRBJ2-4; D not certain. Trimming left V 0 bases short and J 0 bases short, with 9 bases between. The CDR3 is 16 residues long. Germline-derived CDR1 and CDR2 are LGHDT and YNNKEL (reference sequence). The CDR3 loop is CASSQENSRAKNIQYF. Here the CDR3 DNA reads TGTGCCAGCAGCCAAGAAAACAGCCGAGCCAAAAACATTCAGTACTTC.

This chain connects TRBV6-2 or TRBV6-3 to TRBJ2-3, with D perhaps matching TRBD2 (6 bases). There are 15 residues in the CDR3. Trimming shortened V by 6 bases and J by 4 bases, and 17 bases separated the two germline ends. Germline CDR1 reads MNHEY; CDR2 reads SVGEGT. In DNA, the CDR3 is TGTGCCAGCAGCGAAACTGGGGGGAACGCAGATACGCAGTATTTT. It codes for CASSETGGNADTQYF.

The chain links TRBV10-2 to TRBJ1-1; TRBD1 is a possible D gene (6 bases). Germline loops: CDR1 WSHSY, CDR2 SAAADI. There are 17 residues in the CDR3. V lost 0 bases and J lost 1, with 15 bases in between. As DNA, the CDR3 is TGCGCCAGCAGTGAGTCTTTGATATGGACAGAGAACACTGAAGCTTTCTTT. Translation gives CASSESLIWTENTEAFF.

This rearrangement joins TRBV7-9 to TRBJ1-1; D not certain. The germline V and J ends were trimmed by 5 bases and 3 bases, with 4 bases remaining between them. Germline CDR1 SEHNR, CDR2 FQNEAQ (reference sequence). The CDR3 is 11 residues long. CDR3 loop: CASSRDTEAFF. The CDR3 region has the DNA TGTGCCAGCAGCCGAGACACTGAAGCTTTCTTT.

This clone has only a few counts. CDR3 DNA: TGTGCCAGCACCGACGGGAATGAGCAGTTCTTC. Amino acids: CASTDGNEQFF. The V gene is TRBV28, the J gene TRBJ2-1; D is uncertain. Between the trimmed V and J ends, which lost 7 bases and 7 bases, there was a span of 8 bases. This CDR3 is built from 11 residues. CDR1 MDHEN and CDR2 SYDVKM come from the germline V gene. Using reference TRBV28 and TRBJ2-1 for the parts outside the CDR3, the full variable domain is DVKVTQSSRYLVKRTGEKVFLECVQDMDHENMFWYRQDPGLGLRLIYFSYDVKMKEKGDIPEGYSVSREKKERFSLILESASTNQTSMYLCASTDGNEQFFGPGTRLTVL.

V is TRBV28 and J is TRBJ2-2, with TRBD1 matching 10 bases. The CDR3 extends over 15 amino acids. Per the germline V gene, CDR1 is MDHEN and CDR2 is SYDVKM. With V trimmed by 6 bases and J by 5 bases, 6 bases remained unmatched. The CDR3 loop is CASSPGQGRTGELFF. Here the CDR3 DNA reads TGTGCCAGCAGCCCGGGACAGGGGCGGACCGGGGAGCTGTTTTTT.

V gene TRBV4-1 combines with J gene TRBJ1-2; D not resolved. Trimming stripped 0 bases from V and 8 bases from J, with 22 bases between. This CDR3 has 17 amino acids. Looked up from germline, CDR1 is MGHRA and CDR2 is YSYEKL. CDR3: CASSQESGGGLGGGYTF. CDR3 DNA sequence: TGCGCCAGCAGCCAAGAGTCAGGAGGAGGGCTAGGTGGGGGCTACACCTTC.

This chain connects TRBV6-5 to TRBJ2-1; TRBD1 might be the D (6 bases). This CDR3 has 15 residues. Trimming stripped 0 bases from V and 5 bases from J, with 11 bases between. In germline, CDR1 is MNHEY, CDR2 SVGAGI. The CDR3 here is CASSYSTGGHNEQFF. The CDR3 nucleotides read TGTGCCAGCAGTTACTCGACAGGAGGCCACAATGAGCAGTTCTTC.

The chain recombines TRBV9 with TRBJ1-6; TRBD1 agrees at 7 bases. Germline V lookup: CDR1 SGDLS, CDR2 YYNGEE. The V gene end was trimmed by 3 bases and the J gene end by 5 bases; junction bases not matched to a gene: 2. CDR3 length: 14 amino acids. CDR3 sequence: CASSAGTDNSPLHF. In DNA form, the CDR3 reads TGTGCCAGCAGCGCGGGGACAGATAATTCACCCCTCCACTTT. The full variable domain, its missing parts supplied by reference TRBV9 and TRBJ1-6, is DSGVTQTPKHLITATGQRVTLRCSPRSGDLSVYWYQQSLDQGLQFLIQYYNGEERAKGNILERFSAQQFPDLHSELNLSSLELGDSALYFCASSAGTDNSPLHFGNGTRLTVT.

The CDR3 bases are TGTGCCAGCAGCGCCAAGGAGGGCGGCTACGAGCAGTACTTC. This gives the protein CASSAKEGGYEQYF. The chain couples TRBV7-8 to TRBJ2-7; tentative D call: TRBD2 (6 bases). This CDR3 is 14 amino acids long. The ends were cut back, 5 bases at V and 3 bases at J, with 14 bases in the middle. Germline CDR1 SGHVS, CDR2 FQNEAQ.

The chain uses TRBV5-4 and TRBJ1-1; 8 positions match TRBD1. The CDR3 is 16 amino acids. Germline CDR1 is SGHNT and CDR2 is YYREEE (reference sequence). The ends lost 4 bases at V and 0 bases at J; junction bases unmatched: 8. Here the CDR3 DNA reads TGTGCCAGCAGCCGAGGACAGGGAATAATGAACACTGAAGCTTTCTTT. Translation: CASSRGQGIMNTEAFF.

This chain links TRBV3-1 (or the pseudogene TRBV3-2) with TRBJ2-5; TRBD2 might be the D (6 bases). Germline CDR1 and CDR2: LGHDT and YNNKEL (reference sequence). V was cut by 4 bases and J by 1 base, with 13 bases left in between. The CDR3 is 15 residues long. CDR3 loop: CASSPHQGLQETQYF. The CDR3 nucleotides are TGTGCCAGCAGCCCCCACCAGGGACTCCAAGAGACCCAGTACTTC.

The chain uses TRBV12-3 or TRBV12-4 and TRBJ1-6; D not resolved. This CDR3 has 12 amino acids. V lost 4 bases and J 7 bases, leaving 5 bases between the germline ends. CDR3 in amino acids: CASSSVNSPLHF. The CDR3 DNA reads as TGTGCCAGCAGTTCGGTAAATTCACCCCTCCACTTT.

CDR3 residues: CATSRDISSYNEQFF. CDR3 nucleotide sequence: TGTGCCACCAGCAGGGACATAAGCTCCTACAATGAGCAGTTCTTC. The chain couples TRBV15 to TRBJ2-1, with a possible D match to TRBD1 (5 bases). Trimming removed 3 bases from V and 0 bases from J, with 9 bases in between. Germline V gene lookup returns CDR1 LNHNV and CDR2 YYDKDF (reference sequence). There are 15 residues in the CDR3. The whole variable domain, remainder taken from reference TRBV15 and TRBJ2-1, is DAMVIQNPRYQVTQFGKPVTLSCSQTLNHNVMYWYQQKSSQAPKLLFHYYDKDFNNEADTPDNFQSRRPNTSFCFLDIRSPGLGDTAMYLCATSRDISSYNEQFFGPGTRLTVL.